These T cell receptor beta chains were read from a single sample in a study of patients and donors after allogeneic stem cell transplantation. MiXCR, applied by TCRdb to the RT-PCR reads, yields one record per CDR3 protein. The sample lists 90,000 to 130,000 distinct CDR3 sequences; roughly 37% were seen once. The sequenced sample consisted of blood, either unsorted or a sorted T cell fraction (not recorded which). The receptors originated from a human donor who was either an allogeneic HSCT recipient or a stem cell or donor lymphocyte infusion donor (not recorded which). It is not recorded whose cells these are; they may come from a transplant donor. The CDR3 runs from the conserved cysteine through the conserved F or W. D genes are given only for firm matches. Size tells how often a clone was seen (once, few, many) or the class of an expanded clone, and some rows leave it out.

j_call	v_call	d_call	clone_size	cdr3_nt	cdr3_aa
TRBJ1-2	TRBV29-1	.	few	TGCAGCGCTGGGGGGTCGTGGGGCTACACCTTC	CSAGGSWGYTF
TRBJ1-5	TRBV27	TRBD1	few	TGTGCCAGCGGGGACAGGGATCAGCCCCAGCATTTT	CASGDRDQPQHF
TRBJ2-2	TRBV11-2	.	few	TGTGCCAGCAGCTTTAGCCGGGCCTCCACCGGGGAGCTGTTTTTT	CASSFSRASTGELFF
TRBJ1-2	TRBV20-1	.	.	TGCAGTGCTAGAAGGCAGGACTATGGCTACACCTTC	CSARRQDYGYTF
TRBJ2-3	TRBV2	TRBD2	few	TGTGCCAGCAGTACCACGGGACTAGCGGGCACAGATACGCAGTATTTT	CASSTTGLAGTDTQYF
TRBJ2-7	TRBV12-3/TRBV12-4	.	few	TGTGCCAGCCGCCAGCGCTACTCCTACGAGCAGTACTTC	CASRQRYSYEQYF
TRBJ1-6	TRBV7-9	.	once	TGTGCCAGCAGCTTATTAGCGCCGGGGGGTAGCTCCTATAATTCACCCCTCCACTTT	CASSLLAPGGSSYNSPLHF
TRBJ1-6	TRBV28	.	.	TGTGCCAGCAGTTTAGTTGGCTCACCCCTCCACTTT	CASSLVGSPLHF
TRBJ2-2	TRBV7-9	.	.	TGTGCCAGCAGCACCGCGACTAAATTGTGGGCCGGGGAGCTGTTTTTT	CASSTATKLWAGELFF
TRBJ1-2	TRBV7-2	TRBD1	many	TGTGCCAGCAGCAGTGGACAGGGCTACTATGGCTACACCTTC	CASSSGQGYYGYTF
TRBJ2-1	TRBV7-2	.	few	TGTGCCAGCAGCTTAGGGGGAGGCAATGAGCAGTTCTTC	CASSLGGGNEQFF
TRBJ1-4	TRBV4-3	.	few	TGCGCCAGCAGCCAAGATGCCGGGTACGGTCTCGGTGAAAAACTGTTTTTT	CASSQDAGYGLGEKLFF
TRBJ2-1	TRBV6-5	.	.	TGTGCCAGCAGTTACTCCACACGAGGTGAGCAGTTCTTC	CASSYSTRGEQFF
TRBJ1-5	TRBV4-3	.	few	TGCGCCAGCAGCCAAGAAGTGTTGGGGAATCAGCCCCAGCATTTT	CASSQEVLGNQPQHF
TRBJ1-4	TRBV12-3/TRBV12-4	.	.	TGTGCCAGCATTCGGGAGAGAGGTGAAAAACTGTTTTTT	CASIRERGEKLFF
TRBJ2-2	TRBV6-1	.	.	TGTGCCAGCAGTGAAGCGCAGGCCGGGGAGCTGTTTTTT	CASSEAQAGELFF
TRBJ1-5	TRBV15	.	few	TGTGCCACCAGCAGAGATAGGGGTCTGGGTCAGCCCCAGCATTTT	CATSRDRGLGQPQHF
TRBJ2-7	TRBV6-5	TRBD2	.	TGTGCCAGCAGCCCTCGGACTAGCGGGAGGGCCTACGAGCAGTACTTC	CASSPRTSGRAYEQYF
TRBJ2-5	TRBV7-9	.	.	TGTGCCAGCAGCTTAGCGAGTTCTAGCGCCGGGACCCAGTACTTC	CASSLASSSAGTQYF
TRBJ1-6	TRBV7-2	TRBD1	.	TGTGCCAGCAGCTTAACAGGGGCCTATAATTCACCCCTCCACTTT	CASSLTGAYNSPLHF
TRBJ1-5	TRBV7-2	TRBD1	.	TGTGCCAGCAGCTTATTTGGGACAGGGGGACAGCCCCAGCATTTT	CASSLFGTGGQPQHF
TRBJ2-7	TRBV12-3/TRBV12-4	.	few	TGTGCCAGCAGGACAGATTCCTACGAGCAGTACTTC	CASRTDSYEQYF
TRBJ1-1	TRBV10-3	TRBD1	few	TGTGCCATCAGCTCGACAGGGCAACTCGAAGCTTTCTTT	CAISSTGQLEAFF
TRBJ1-6	TRBV7-2	.	many	TGTGCCAGCAGCTTATGGGGAGCGGGCGTCAGTAATTCACCCCTCCACTTT	CASSLWGAGVSNSPLHF
TRBJ2-6	TRBV27	TRBD2	.	TGTGCCAGCAGCCAGACTAGCGGGGGCTCTGGGGCCAACGTCCTGACTTTC	CASSQTSGGSGANVLTF
TRBJ1-5	TRBV19	TRBD1	.	TGTGCCAGTAGTATTCGGACAGGATTGAAGGATCAGCCCCAGCATTTT	CASSIRTGLKDQPQHF
TRBJ2-3	TRBV5-1	.	.	TGCGCCAGCAGGCAAGAGGTTGGCACAGATACGCAGTATTTT	CASRQEVGTDTQYF
TRBJ1-5	TRBV20-1	TRBD1	few	TGCAGTGCCCACCGGGACAGCCCCAATCAGCCCCAGCATTTT	CSAHRDSPNQPQHF
TRBJ1-2	TRBV6-5	.	few	TGTGCCAGCAGTTACAGACATGAGAACTATGGCTACACCTTC	CASSYRHENYGYTF
TRBJ2-2	TRBV20-1	TRBD1	once	TGCAGTGCTCCCGGACAGGCGAAGGACACCGGGGAGCTGTTTTTT	CSAPGQAKDTGELFF
TRBJ2-4	TRBV11-2	.	.	TGTGCCAGCAGCTTGATGCAGGGAAAAGCCAAAAACATTCAGTACTTC	CASSLMQGKAKNIQYF
TRBJ1-5	TRBV6-2/TRBV6-3	.	.	TGTGCCAGCAGTTACTCCCAACCGGGACACGCGAACACGGGGCCCCAGCATTTT	CASSYSQPGHANTGPQHF
TRBJ1-6	TRBV30	.	.	TGTGCCTGGAGTAGGGAGACGGGTTCACCCCTCCACTTT	CAWSRETGSPLHF
TRBJ1-6	TRBV7-6	TRBD1	few	TGTGCCAGCAGCTTAGCCGACAGGGTGAGGAATTCACCCCTCCACTTT	CASSLADRVRNSPLHF
TRBJ2-5	TRBV6-2/TRBV6-3	.	few	TGTGCCAGCAGTTACTCCGGGGAGACCCAGTACTTC	CASSYSGETQYF
TRBJ2-5	TRBV28	.	few	TGTGCCAGCAGTTCCCCCCCTAGCGTCAGACGGGAGACCCAGTACTTC	CASSSPPSVRRETQYF
TRBJ1-2	TRBV6-5	.	.	TGTGCCAGCAGTTACCACAGGGTGGATGGCTACACCTTC	CASSYHRVDGYTF
TRBJ1-1	TRBV29-1	.	few	TGCAGCGTTGCCCAACCTGAGGGGACTGAAGCTTTCTTT	CSVAQPEGTEAFF
TRBJ2-3	TRBV5-1	.	.	TGCGCCAGCGGACCCAGGGATGGCACAGATACGCAGTATTTT	CASGPRDGTDTQYF
TRBJ2-7	TRBV20-1	.	few	TGCAGTGCTAGGATGGCGGTAACCTACGAGCAGTACTTC	CSARMAVTYEQYF
TRBJ2-4	TRBV5-1	TRBD1	.	TGCGCCAGCAGCTTGGTCACAGGGGGCTTGGACAAAAACATTCAGTACTTC	CASSLVTGGLDKNIQYF
TRBJ2-7	TRBV27	.	.	TGTGCCAGCAGTTTAGGCAGTATACACTACGAGCAGTACTTC	CASSLGSIHYEQYF
TRBJ2-1	TRBV29-1	TRBD2	.	TGCAGCGCCGATAGGACTAGCGGGAGAAATGAGCAGTTCTTC	CSADRTSGRNEQFF
TRBJ1-1	TRBV20-1	.	few	TGCAGTGCTGAAAAAAGGGACACTGAAGCTTTCTTT	CSAEKRDTEAFF
TRBJ1-1	TRBV27	.	few	TGTGCCAGCAGTTTAGACAGGATCAACACTGAAGCTTTCTTT	CASSLDRINTEAFF
TRBJ2-3	TRBV28	TRBD2	few	TGTGCCAGCAGTTCCTCCGGGACTAGCTTCACAGATACGCAGTATTTT	CASSSSGTSFTDTQYF
TRBJ2-3	TRBV15	TRBD1	few	TGTGCCACTTGGACAGGGGAGCTGTATTTT	CATWTGELYF
TRBJ2-1	TRBV7-9	TRBD2	.	TGTGCCAGCAGCGTAGCGGGGGGTGAGCAGTTCTTC	CASSVAGGEQFF
TRBJ2-1	TRBV30	TRBD2	.	TGTGCCTGGAGTGTCCGGAGGCTAGCGGGAGAGGTTAATGAGCAGTTCTTC	CAWSVRRLAGEVNEQFF
TRBJ1-3	TRBV7-2	.	few	TGTGCCAGCAGCTTATGGGGCACGGAGGCAGGAAACACCATATATTTT	CASSLWGTEAGNTIYF
TRBJ2-3	TRBV28	.	.	TGTGCCAGCAGACAGCCTACAGATACGCAGTATTTT	CASRQPTDTQYF